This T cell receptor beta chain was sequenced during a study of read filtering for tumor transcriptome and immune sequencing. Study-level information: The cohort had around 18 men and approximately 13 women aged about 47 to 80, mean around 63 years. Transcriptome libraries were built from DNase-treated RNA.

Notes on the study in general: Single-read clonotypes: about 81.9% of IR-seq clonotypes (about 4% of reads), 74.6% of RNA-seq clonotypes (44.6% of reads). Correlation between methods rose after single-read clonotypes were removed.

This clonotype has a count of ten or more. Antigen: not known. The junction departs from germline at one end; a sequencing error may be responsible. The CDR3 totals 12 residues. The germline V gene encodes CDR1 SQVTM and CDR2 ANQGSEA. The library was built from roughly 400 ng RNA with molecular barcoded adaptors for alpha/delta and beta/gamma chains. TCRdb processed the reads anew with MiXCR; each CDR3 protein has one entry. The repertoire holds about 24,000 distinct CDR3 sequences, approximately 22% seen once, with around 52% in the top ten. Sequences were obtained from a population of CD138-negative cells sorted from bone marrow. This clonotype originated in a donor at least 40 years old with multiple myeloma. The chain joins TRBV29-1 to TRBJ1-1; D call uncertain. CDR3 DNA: TGCAGCGCTGAAAGGCAGAACACTGAAGCTTTCTTT. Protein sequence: CSAERQNTEAFF.